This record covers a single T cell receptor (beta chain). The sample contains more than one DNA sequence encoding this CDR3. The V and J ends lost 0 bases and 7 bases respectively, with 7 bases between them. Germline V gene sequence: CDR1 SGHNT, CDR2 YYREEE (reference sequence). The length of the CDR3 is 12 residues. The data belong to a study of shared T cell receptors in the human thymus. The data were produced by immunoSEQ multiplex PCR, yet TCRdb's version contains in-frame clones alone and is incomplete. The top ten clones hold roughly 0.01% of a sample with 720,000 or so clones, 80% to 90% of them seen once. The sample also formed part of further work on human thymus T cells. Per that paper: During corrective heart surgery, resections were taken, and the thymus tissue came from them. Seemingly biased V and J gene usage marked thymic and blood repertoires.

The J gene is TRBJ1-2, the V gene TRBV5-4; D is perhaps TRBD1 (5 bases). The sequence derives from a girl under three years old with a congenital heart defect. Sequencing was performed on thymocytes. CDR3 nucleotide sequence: TGTGCCAGCAGCTTGGGGCAGGGTGGCTACACCTTC. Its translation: CASSLGQGGYTF.